This TCR beta chain stems from a study of blood T cell repertoires in COVID-19. Assay: immunoSEQ multiplex PCR; the TCRdb copy retains only in-frame clones and omits some. The table lists some 46,000 clones, roughly 87% of them singletons. Sequenced sample: peripheral blood. The TCR comes from a woman aged 55-69 years with acute or convalescent COVID-19.

CDR3 region: CASSILGRGFNQPQHF. The CDR3 DNA is TGTGCCAGTAGTATCCTAGGTCGGGGTTTCAATCAGCCCCAGCATTTT. This chain links TRBV19 with TRBJ1-5; D uncertain. The CDR3 runs 16 residues. V was trimmed by 3 bases and J by 3 bases, leaving 15 bases between them. CDR1 LNHDA and CDR2 SQIVND come from the germline V gene (reference sequence).